Given below is one T cell receptor (beta chain) in context. A junction end diverges from the germline sequence, so it may reflect a read error. This sample is part of a study of cytomegalovirus exposure and HLA in healthy donors. It was with 60 Vbeta and 13 Jbeta primers that the PCR ran. The table came from immunoSEQ multiplex PCR; TCRdb's copy has only in-frame clones and leaves some out. In the table there are about 110,000 clones, less than 80% of which are singletons. From germline, CDR1 is SEHNR and CDR2 FQNEAQ (reference sequence). The CDR3 length is 15 residues. V and J are TRBV7-9 and TRBJ2-7; 12 nucleotides align to TRBD1. Sequencing used PBMCs. The clonotype originates from a woman aged 40-49 years in good health and CMV-seronegative. The DNA for the CDR3 is TGTTCCAGCAGCCCCCCGGGACAGGGGGCGCTAGGGCAGTACTTC. This codes for CSSSPPGQGALGQYF.